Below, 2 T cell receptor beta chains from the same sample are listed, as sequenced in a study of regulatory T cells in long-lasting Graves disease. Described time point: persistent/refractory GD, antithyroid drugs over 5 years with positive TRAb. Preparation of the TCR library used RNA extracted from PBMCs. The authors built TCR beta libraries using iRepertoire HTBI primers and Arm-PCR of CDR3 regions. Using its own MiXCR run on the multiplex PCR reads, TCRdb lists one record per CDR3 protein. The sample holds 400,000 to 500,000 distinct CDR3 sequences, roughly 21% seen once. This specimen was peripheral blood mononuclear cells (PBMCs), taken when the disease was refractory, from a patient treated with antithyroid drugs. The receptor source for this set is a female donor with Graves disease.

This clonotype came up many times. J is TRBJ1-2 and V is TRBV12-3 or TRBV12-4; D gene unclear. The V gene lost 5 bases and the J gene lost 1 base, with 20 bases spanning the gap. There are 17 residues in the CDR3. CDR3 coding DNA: TGTGCCAGCAGTGGGATGGAGCCAAATACACTTAACTATGGCTACACCTTC. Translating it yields CASSGMEPNTLNYGYTF.

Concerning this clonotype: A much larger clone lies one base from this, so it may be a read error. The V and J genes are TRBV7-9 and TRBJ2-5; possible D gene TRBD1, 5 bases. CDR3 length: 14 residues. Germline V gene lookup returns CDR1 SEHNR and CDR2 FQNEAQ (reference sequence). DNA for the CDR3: TGTGTCAGCAGCTTAGAAGGGGTGAAGGAGACCCAGTACTTC. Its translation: CVSSLEGVKETQYF. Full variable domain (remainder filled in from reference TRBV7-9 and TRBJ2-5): DTGVSQNPRHKITKRGQNVTFRCDPISEHNRLYWYRQTLGQGPEFLTYFQNEAQLEKSRLLSDRFSAERPKGSFSTLEIQRTEQGDSAMYLCVSSLEGVKETQYFGPGTRLLVL.